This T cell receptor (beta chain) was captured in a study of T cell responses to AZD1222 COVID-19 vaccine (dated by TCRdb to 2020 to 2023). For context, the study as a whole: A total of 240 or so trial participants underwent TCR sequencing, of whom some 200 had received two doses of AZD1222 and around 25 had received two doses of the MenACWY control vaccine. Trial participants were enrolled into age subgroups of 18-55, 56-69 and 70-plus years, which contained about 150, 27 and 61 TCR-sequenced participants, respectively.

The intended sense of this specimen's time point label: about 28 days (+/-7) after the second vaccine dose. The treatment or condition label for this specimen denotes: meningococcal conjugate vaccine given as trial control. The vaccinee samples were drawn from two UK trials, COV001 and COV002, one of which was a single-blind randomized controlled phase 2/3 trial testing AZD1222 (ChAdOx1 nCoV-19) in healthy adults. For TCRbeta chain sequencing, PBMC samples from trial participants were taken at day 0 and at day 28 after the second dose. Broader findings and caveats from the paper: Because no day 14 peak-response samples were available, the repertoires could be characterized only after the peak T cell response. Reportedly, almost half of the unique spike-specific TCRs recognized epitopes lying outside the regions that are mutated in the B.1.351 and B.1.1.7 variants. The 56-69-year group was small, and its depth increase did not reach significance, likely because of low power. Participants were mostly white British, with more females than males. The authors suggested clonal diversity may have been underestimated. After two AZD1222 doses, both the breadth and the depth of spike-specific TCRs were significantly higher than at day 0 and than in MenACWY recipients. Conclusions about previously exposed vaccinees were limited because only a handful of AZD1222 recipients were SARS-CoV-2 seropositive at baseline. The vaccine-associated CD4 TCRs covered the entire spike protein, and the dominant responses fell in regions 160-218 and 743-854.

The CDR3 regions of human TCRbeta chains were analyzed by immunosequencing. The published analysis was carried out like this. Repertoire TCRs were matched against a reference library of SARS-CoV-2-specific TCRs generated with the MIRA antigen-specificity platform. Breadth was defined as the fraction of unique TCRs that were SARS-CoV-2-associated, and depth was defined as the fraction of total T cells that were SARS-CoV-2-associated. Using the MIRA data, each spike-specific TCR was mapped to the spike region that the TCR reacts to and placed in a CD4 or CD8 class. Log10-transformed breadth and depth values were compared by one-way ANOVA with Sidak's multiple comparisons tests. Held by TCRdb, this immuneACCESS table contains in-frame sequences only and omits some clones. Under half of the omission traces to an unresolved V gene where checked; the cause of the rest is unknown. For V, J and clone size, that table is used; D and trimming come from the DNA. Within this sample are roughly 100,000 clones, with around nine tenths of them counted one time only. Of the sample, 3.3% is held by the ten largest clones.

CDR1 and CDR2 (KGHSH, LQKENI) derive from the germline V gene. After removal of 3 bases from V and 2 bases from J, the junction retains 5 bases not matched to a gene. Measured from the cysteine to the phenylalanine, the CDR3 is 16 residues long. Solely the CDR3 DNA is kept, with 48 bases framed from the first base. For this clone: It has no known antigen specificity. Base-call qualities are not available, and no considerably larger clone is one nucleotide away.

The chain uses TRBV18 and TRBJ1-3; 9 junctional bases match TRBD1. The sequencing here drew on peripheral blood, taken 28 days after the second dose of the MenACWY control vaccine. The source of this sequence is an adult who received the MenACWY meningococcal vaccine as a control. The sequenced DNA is TGTGCCAGCTCACCGTCTGGACAGGGGACTGGAAACACCATATATTTT. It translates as CASSPSGQGTGNTIYF.